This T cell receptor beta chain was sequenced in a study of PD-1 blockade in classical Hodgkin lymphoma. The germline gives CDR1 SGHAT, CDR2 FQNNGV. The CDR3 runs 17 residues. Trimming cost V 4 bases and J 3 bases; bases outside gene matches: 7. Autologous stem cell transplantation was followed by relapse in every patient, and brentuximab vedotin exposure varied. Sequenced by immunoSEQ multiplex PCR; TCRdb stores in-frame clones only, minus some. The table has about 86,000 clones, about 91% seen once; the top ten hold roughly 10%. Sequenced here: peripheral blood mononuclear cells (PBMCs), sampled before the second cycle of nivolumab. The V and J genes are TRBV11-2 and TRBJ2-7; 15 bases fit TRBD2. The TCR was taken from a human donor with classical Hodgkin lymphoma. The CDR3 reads CASSSARGLAGGYEQYF. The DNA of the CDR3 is TGTGCCAGCAGCTCCGCCAGGGGACTAGCGGGGGGCTACGAGCAGTACTTC. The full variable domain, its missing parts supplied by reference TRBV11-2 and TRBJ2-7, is EAGVAQSPRYKIIEKRQSVAFWCNPISGHATLYWYQQILGQGPKLLIQFQNNGVVDDSQLPKDRFSAERLKGVDSTLKIQPAKLEDSAVYLCASSSARGLAGGYEQYFGPGTRLTVT.